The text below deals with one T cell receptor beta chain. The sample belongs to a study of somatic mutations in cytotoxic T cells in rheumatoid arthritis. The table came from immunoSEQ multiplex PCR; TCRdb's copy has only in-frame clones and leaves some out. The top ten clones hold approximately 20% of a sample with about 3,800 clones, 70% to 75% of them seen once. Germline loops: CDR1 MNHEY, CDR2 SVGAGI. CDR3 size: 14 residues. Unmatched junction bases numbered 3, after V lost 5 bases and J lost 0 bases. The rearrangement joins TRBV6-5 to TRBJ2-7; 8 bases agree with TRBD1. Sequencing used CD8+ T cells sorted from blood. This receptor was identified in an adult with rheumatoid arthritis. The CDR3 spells CASSPDRGSYEQYF. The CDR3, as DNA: TGTGCCAGCAGTCCAGACAGGGGCTCCTACGAGCAGTACTTC.